These 9 T cell receptor beta chains were all obtained from the same sample, sequenced in a study of cytomegalovirus exposure and HLA in healthy donors. Some clones are missing from TCRdb's copy, which holds only in-frame ones; the method was immunoSEQ multiplex PCR. The sample holds approximately 160,000 clones, 86% seen once. Sample: PBMCs. The receptor set was obtained from a woman aged 25 to 39 in good health and CMV-seronegative.

This clone was seen a few times. This chain links TRBV7-9 with TRBJ2-7; D not resolved. Germline values: CDR1 SEHNR, CDR2 FQNEAQ (reference sequence). This CDR3 contains 12 residues. V lost 4 bases to trimming and J lost 3 bases, with 7 bases between them. DNA of the CDR3: TGTGCCAGCAGCTCGGACGGCTACGAGCAGTACTTC. Translated: CASSSDGYEQYF.

This chain links TRBV5-6 with TRBJ1-2; 9 bases fit TRBD1. J gave up 4 bases and V 4 bases, and 8 bases lay outside the gene matches. The CDR3 runs to 15 residues. Germline V CDR1 and CDR2: SGHDT, YYEEEE. CDR3 nucleotides: TGTGCCAGCAGCACTACAGGGGGCCGGGGCTATGGCTACACCTTC. It encodes CASSTTGGRGYGYTF.

CDR3 coding DNA: TGTGCCAGCAGTTCCGGGACAGGGGGAGAAAAACTGTTTTTT. Translating it yields CASSSGTGGEKLFF. The V call is TRBV6-6, the J call TRBJ1-4, with TRBD1 identical over 11 bases. Looked up from germline, CDR1 is MNHNY and CDR2 is SVGAGI (reference sequence). J was trimmed by 8 bases and V by 4 bases; bases with no gene match: 3. This CDR3 comprises 14 residues.

This clone was counted a few times. The rearrangement joins TRBV7-8 to TRBJ1-2; D may be TRBD1 (5 bases). This CDR3 spans 13 amino acids. Trimming took off 5 bases at V and 8 bases at J, with 15 bases between the two ends. CDR1 and CDR2 (germline): SGHVS, FQNEAQ. CDR3 sequence: CASSIGVLGGYTF. CDR3 nucleotide sequence: TGTGCCAGCAGCATAGGGGTGTTGGGAGGCTACACCTTC.

This chain joins TRBV27 and TRBJ2-3; TRBD1 matches at 8 bases. The germline CDR1 and CDR2 sequences are MNHEY and SMNVEV (reference sequence). Trimming removed 7 bases from V and 3 bases from J; junction bases left unmatched: 3. The CDR3 length is 13 residues. The CDR3 loop reads CASMRQGTDTQYF. DNA for the CDR3: TGTGCCAGCATGAGACAGGGGACAGATACGCAGTATTTT.

The J gene is TRBJ2-1, the V gene TRBV9; D is ambiguous. Trimming removed 0 bases from V and 4 bases from J, with 17 bases in between. The CDR3 consists of 17 residues. CDR1 SGDLS and CDR2 YYNGEE come from the germline V gene. The CDR3 spells CASSVARSGIPYNEQFF. In DNA form, the CDR3 reads TGTGCCAGCAGCGTAGCTCGTTCTGGAATCCCTTACAATGAGCAGTTCTTC.

The V gene is TRBV5-1, the J gene TRBJ2-1; D remains unclear. Germline V gene lookup returns CDR1 SGHRS and CDR2 YFSETQ. The CDR3 runs to 13 residues. The germline V and J ends were trimmed by 6 bases and 6 bases, with 13 bases remaining between them. For the CDR3, the DNA is TGCGCCAGCAACCAGAGCCCGGCCAATGAGCAGTTCTTC. This translates into CASNQSPANEQFF.

This chain joins TRBV15 and TRBJ2-7; tentatively, D is TRBD1 or TRBD2 (5 bases each). CDR3 size: 14 residues. Trimming stripped 8 bases from V and 2 bases from J, with 16 bases between. Germline-derived CDR1 and CDR2 are LNHNV and YYDKDF (reference sequence). The CDR3 protein is CATAEGTAAYEQYF. DNA for the CDR3: TGTGCCACCGCCGAAGGGACGGCGGCCTACGAGCAGTACTTC.

This clone showed up just a few times. V usage is TRBV9 and J usage is TRBJ1-1, with D uncertain. The CDR3 runs 13 residues. V lost 0 bases and J lost 3, with 6 bases in between. Germline loops: CDR1 SGDLS, CDR2 YYNGEE. This CDR3 reads CASSVDGYTEAFF. The CDR3, as DNA: TGTGCCAGCAGCGTAGACGGGTACACTGAAGCTTTCTTT.